Reported below is one TCR beta chain. Authors' methods: From reference gene primer amplification, estimates of nucleated cell counts were derived. Produced via immunoSEQ multiplex PCR; TCRdb's table is partial and in-frame only. V and J calls plus clone size are reproduced from that table; the DNA served to infer D and trimming. The data show a few hundred thousand clones, 90% seen once. This entry is derived from a study of blood T cell repertoires in COVID-19. Study context: COVID-19 samples, acute and convalescent, were from the United States, Italy and Spain.

V dropped 10 bases and J dropped 0 bases, with 16 bases sitting between them. The germline V gene has CDR1 MGHRA and CDR2 YSYEKL. This CDR3 region has 15 residues. This TCR was recovered from a man aged 30-40 years who had been exposed to COVID-19. The J gene is TRBJ1-3, the V gene TRBV4-1; maybe TRBD1 (6 bases). Sequenced material: PBMCs or T cells enriched from blood (not recorded which). The CDR3 loop is CATGDRTVSGNTIYF. The CDR3 DNA reads TGCGCCACCGGAGACAGGACCGTCTCTGGAAACACCATATATTTT.